The sample holds one count of the clone carrying this TCR beta chain. The antigen is unknown. This entry is derived from a study of T cell responses to AZD1222 COVID-19 vaccine. Notes on the study in general: All repertoire sampling was performed exclusively after the peak T cell response.

The assay was immunoSEQ multiplex PCR, and TCRdb's table has in-frame clones only and misses some. The top ten clones hold around 5% of a sample with about 88,000 clones, about 88% of them seen once. The CDR3 has 13 residues. V was cut by 4 bases and J by 5 bases, with 11 bases left in between. CDR1 and CDR2 from the germline V gene are LNHDA and SQIVND (reference sequence). The clonotype originates from an adult who received the AZD1222 COVID-19 vaccine. The rearrangement uses TRBV19 and TRBJ1-2; TRBD1 is a possible D gene (5 bases). Sample: peripheral blood, taken 28 days after the second AZD1222 dose. The CDR3 DNA sequence: TGTGCCAGTAGTACCCGGGACGCGTATGGCTACACCTTC. It translates to CASSTRDAYGYTF.